This T cell receptor beta chain was profiled in a study of shared clonotypes between healthy human individuals. Study-wide findings and caveats: Clonotype sharing levels among donors were expected to vary with sequencing depth. Represented diversity, genetic and exposure-history alike, was limited by few donors.

The naive CD8 population came from CD45RO-negative cells selected for CCR7, without terminally differentiated effector memory CD45RA+ cells. Turning to this clone: What it binds is not known.

The germline gives CDR1 LGHNA, CDR2 YSLEER. CDR3 length: 13 amino acids. The V and J ends lost 3 bases and 9 bases respectively, with 12 bases between them. The method was immunoSEQ multiplex PCR; TCRdb's version includes in-frame clones alone and lacks a portion of them. The table includes about 2.1 million clones, approximately 92% detected once. The chain combines TRBV4-3 with TRBJ2-1, with D possibly TRBD1 on 6 matching bases. This receptor was taken from a man younger than 35 in good health. Some clones in this sample may be carry-over from other donors' samples. The specimen was naive CD8+ T cells from PBMCs. CDR3 amino acids: CASSQHLRGEQFF. CDR3 sequence (DNA): TGCGCCAGCAGCCAGCACCTCAGGGGTGAGCAGTTCTTC.